This T cell receptor beta chain was sequenced during a study of blood T cells in healthy people across ages. This clonotype was counted between two and nine times. Donors were systemically healthy Caucasian individuals from Russia aged roughly 6 to 90 years. CDR3 length: 15 amino acids. Trimming left V 3 bases short and J 1 base short, with 9 bases between. A second about 6 to 12 cycle PCR used barcoded and J-beta primers. Via MiXCR, TCRdb re-called the 5' RACE reads, giving one row per CDR3 protein. The data hold some 1,800,000 distinct CDR3 sequences, with 30% to 40% observed a single time. The sequence was obtained from a human donor in good health. The chain recombines TRBV12-3 or TRBV12-4 with TRBJ1-4, with D possibly being TRBD1 (5 bases). The source material was blood. The CDR3 reads CASSFRGRTNEKLFF. The CDR3 region has the DNA TGTGCCAGCAGTTTTCGGGGCAGAACTAATGAAAAACTGTTTTTT.